This TCR beta chain is drawn from a study of blood T cell repertoires in COVID-19. TCRdb keeps only in-frame clones here, not all; method: immunoSEQ multiplex PCR. Here the sample spans approximately 200,000 clones, around 85% being singletons. The CDR3 is 15 residues long. Per germline, CDR1 MNHGY and CDR2 SVAAGI. The V end lost 6 bases, the J end lost 5 bases, and 14 bases lay between the germline ends. V is TRBV6-9 and J is TRBJ1-6, with D possibly being TRBD1 (5 bases). Sequencing was done on a sample of PBMCs or T cells enriched from blood (not recorded which). The TCR originated in a man aged 35-49 years who had recovered from COVID-19. The CDR3 region is CASRFREENNSPLHF. CDR3 DNA: TGTGCCAGCAGATTCAGGGAGGAGAATAATTCACCCCTCCACTTT.